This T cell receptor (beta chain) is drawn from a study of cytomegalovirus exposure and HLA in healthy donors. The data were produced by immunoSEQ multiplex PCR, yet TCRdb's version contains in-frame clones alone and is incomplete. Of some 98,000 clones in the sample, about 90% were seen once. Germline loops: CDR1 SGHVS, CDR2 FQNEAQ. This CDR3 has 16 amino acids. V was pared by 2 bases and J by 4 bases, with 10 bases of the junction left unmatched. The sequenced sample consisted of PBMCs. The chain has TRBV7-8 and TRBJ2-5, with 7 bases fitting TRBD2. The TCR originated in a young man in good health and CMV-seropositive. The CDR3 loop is CASSLFRARGVETQYF. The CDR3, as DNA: TGTGCCAGCAGCTTATTCCGGGCCCGGGGGGTAGAGACCCAGTACTTC.